Below are 16 T cell receptor beta chains sequenced from a single sample in a study of blood T cell repertoires in COVID-19. Profiled with immunoSEQ multiplex PCR; TCRdb holds only in-frame clones, not every one. Among approximately 52,000 clones listed, roughly 87% were seen once. Sequenced input: peripheral blood. The receptors derive from a human donor with active COVID-19. The donor label of this sample is uncertain.

The rearrangement links TRBV19 to TRBJ1-2; D ambiguous. The CDR3 has 14 amino acids. With 4 bases removed from V and 8 bases from J, the gap between germline ends came to 17 bases. Germline CDR1 reads LNHDA; CDR2 reads SQIVND (reference sequence). CDR3 DNA sequence: TGTGCCAGTAGTACGGAATTGTCCGCGGGGGGCTACACCTTC. Translated, it gives CASSTELSAGGYTF.

This clone was detected once. The chain recombines TRBV18 with TRBJ2-1; D perhaps matches TRBD1 (6 bases). CDR3 length: 15 amino acids. From germline, CDR1 is KGHSH and CDR2 LQKENI. V dropped 8 bases and J dropped 6 bases, with 20 bases sitting between them. This CDR3 reads CASLAGVSRSNEQFF. The CDR3 nucleotides are TGTGCCAGCCTGGCAGGGGTTTCCCGCTCCAATGAGCAGTTCTTC.

The V gene is TRBV19, the J gene TRBJ1-1; 7 bases are a match to TRBD1. CDR3 length: 14 residues. Trimming removed 3 bases from V and 3 bases from J; junction bases left unmatched: 4. Germline CDR1 is LNHDA and CDR2 is SQIVND (reference sequence). The CDR3 coding sequence is TGTGCCAGTAGTATCAGGGGACAGTACACTGAAGCTTTCTTT. It translates to CASSIRGQYTEAFF.

The V gene is TRBV5-1, the J gene TRBJ2-7; D might be TRBD1 (5 bases). Trimming cost V 0 bases and J 5 bases, with 9 bases left between them. The CDR3 loop spans 13 amino acids. Germline lookup yields CDR1 SGHRS and CDR2 YFSETQ. The CDR3 spells CASSLALGDEQYF. The CDR3 nucleotides are TGCGCCAGCAGCTTGGCCTTAGGGGACGAGCAGTACTTC.

The J gene is TRBJ2-1, the V gene TRBV6-5; TRBD1 aligns across 7 bases. The germline CDR1 and CDR2 sequences are MNHEY and SVGAGI. The CDR3 sequence is 15 residues long. The J segment lost 7 bases and the V segment lost 6 bases, leaving 12 bases of the junction unmatched. The CDR3 sequence is CASRPRGQLRNEQFF. The CDR3 DNA reads as TGTGCCAGCAGACCAAGGGGGCAGTTGAGGAATGAGCAGTTCTTC.

This rearrangement joins TRBV30 to TRBJ2-1; possible D gene TRBD2, 5 bases. Trimming pared 1 base from V and 4 bases from J, leaving 23 bases between. The CDR3 contains 18 residues. Germline V gene data show CDR1 as GTSNPN and CDR2 as SVGIG (reference sequence). The CDR3 reads CAWSDLSWGPAVYNEQFF. The CDR3 bases are TGTGCCTGGAGTGATCTTTCGTGGGGTCCAGCGGTATACAATGAGCAGTTCTTC.

The rearrangement uses TRBV7-2 and TRBJ2-3; tentatively, D is TRBD2 (7 bases). The germline CDR1 and CDR2 sequences are SGHTA and FQGNSA. Trimming took 2 bases from V and 4 from J, leaving 16 bases between them. The CDR3 spans 16 residues. CDR3 sequence (DNA): TGTGCCAGCAGCTTACTGGGGGGGGGCATCGCAGATACGCAGTATTTT. It translates to CASSLLGGGIADTQYF.

This clone was recorded a few times. This chain connects TRBV5-1 to TRBJ1-6; TRBD1 agrees at 10 bases. The junction had 0 bases not matched to a gene; V was cut back by 0 bases and J by 6 bases. Germline V CDR1 and CDR2: SGHRS, YFSETQ. CDR3 length equals 15 residues. This CDR3 reads CASSLGQGANSPLHF. The DNA of the CDR3 is TGCGCCAGCAGCTTGGGACAGGGGGCTAATTCACCCCTCCACTTT.

The sample holds a few counts of this clone. The rearrangement joins TRBV13 to TRBJ2-3; possible D gene TRBD1, 5 bases. V was clipped by 6 bases and J by 5 bases, with 12 bases between them. Germline V lookup: CDR1 PRHDT, CDR2 FYEKMQ (reference sequence). The CDR3 contains 13 residues. The CDR3 region has the DNA TGTGCCAGCAGTCACAGGTTGGGAGATACGCAGTATTTT. As protein: CASSHRLGDTQYF.

The rearrangement uses TRBV29-1 and TRBJ2-3; TRBD2 matches 10 bases. V dropped 4 bases and J dropped 14; count of bases not matched to a gene: 21. The CDR3 length is 16 residues. CDR1 is SQVTM and CDR2 is ANQGSEA in the germline V gene. Here the CDR3 DNA reads TGCAGCGTTGGGTCCACGACTAGCGGGTCAGGCCGTGAAAGGTATTTT. Amino acid sequence: CSVGSTTSGSGRERYF.

The chain has TRBV27 and TRBJ1-4, with 7 nucleotides matching TRBD1. Germline loops: CDR1 MNHEY, CDR2 SMNVEV (reference sequence). With V trimmed by 3 bases and J by 5 bases, 6 bases remained unmatched. CDR3 size: 15 residues. CDR3 sequence: CASSFLGTANEKLFF. CDR3 DNA sequence: TGTGCCAGCAGTTTCCTAGGGACAGCAAATGAAAAACTGTTTTTT.

The chain has TRBV19 and TRBJ1-2, with 7 positions matching TRBD1. Losses at the gene ends were 6 bases for V and 5 bases for J; bases not matched to a gene: 12. CDR1 is LNHDA, CDR2 SQIVND, per germline (reference sequence). The CDR3 runs to 15 residues. CDR3 protein: CASSRDRVSAYGYTF. The CDR3 coding sequence is TGTGCCAGTAGCCGTGACAGGGTCTCAGCGTATGGCTACACCTTC.

The CDR3 reads CASSAGTGSSYNEQFF. DNA of the CDR3: TGTGCCAGCAGTGCCGGGACAGGTAGCTCCTACAATGAGCAGTTCTTC. V usage is TRBV2 and J usage is TRBJ2-1; 8 nucleotides align to TRBD1. The CDR3 length is 16 residues. Per the germline V gene, CDR1 is SNHLY and CDR2 is FYNNEI. The trim removed 4 bases at V and 0 bases at J, leaving 5 bases unmatched.

This sequence joins TRBV7-2 and TRBJ2-3; 8 nucleotides line up with TRBD2. This CDR3 region has 18 residues. Per the germline V gene, CDR1 is SGHTA and CDR2 is FQGNSA. V was pared by 5 bases and J by 8 bases, with 21 bases of the junction left unmatched. The CDR3 nucleotides are TGTGCCAGCAGCCTCCGATACCCCCCCAGCGGGGGTCCTCGTACGCAGTATTTT. Its translation: CASSLRYPPSGGPRTQYF.

The chain links TRBV7-3 to TRBJ1-2, with 8 positions matching TRBD1. There are 14 residues in the CDR3. From germline, CDR1 is SGHTA and CDR2 FQGTGA. The trim removed 6 bases at V and 5 bases at J, leaving 8 bases unmatched. The CDR3 coding sequence is TGTGCCAGCAGTTCTAATACAGGGGGTTATGGCTACACCTTC. Amino acids: CASSSNTGGYGYTF. Together with reference TRBV7-3 and TRBJ1-2, the CDR3 gives the full variable domain: GAGVSQTPSNKVTEKGKYVELRCDPISGHTALYWYRQSLGQGPEFLIYFQGTGAADDSGLPNDRFFAVRPEGSVSTLKIQRTERGDSAVYLCASSSNTGGYGYTFGSGTRLTVV.

This chain joins TRBV10-3 and TRBJ1-1; 9 bases map to TRBD1. V shed 7 bases, J shed 4 bases, and the junction held 4 bases outside the gene matches. Germline assignment: CDR1 ENHRY and CDR2 SYGVKD. This CDR3 region has 13 residues. DNA for the CDR3: TGTGCCATCACGGACAGGGGTAGCACTGAAGCTTTCTTT. Translation gives CAITDRGSTEAFF.